A selection of T cell receptor beta chains follows, all from one sample in a study of early T cells in non-severe SARS-CoV-2 infection. TCRdb re-analysed the 5' RACE reads in MiXCR, keeping a single row per CDR3 protein. The data show approximately 62,000 distinct CDR3 sequences, approximately 13% seen once. The sequencing sample was made of whole blood. The receptors were gathered from an adult who was a healthcare worker with PCR-confirmed SARS-CoV-2 infection or an uninfected control (not recorded which). Both conserved end residues are part of each CDR3. The D gene is left open where the match is weak. Not all rows give a size; the values are once, few, many and, for expanded clones, a class.

j_gene	v_gene	d_gene	len	abundance	CDR3nt	CDR3aa
TRBJ2-3	TRBV20-1	TRBD2	14	many	TGCAGTGCTAGAAAAGCGGGAGGGGCAGATACGCAGTATTTT	CSARKAGGADTQYF
TRBJ2-1	TRBV27	NA	14	NA	TGTGCCAGCACCTTCACGACGGATTACAATGAGCAGTTCTTC	CASTFTTDYNEQFF
TRBJ1-1	TRBV29-1	TRBD1	12	many	TGCAGCGTCCGGACAGGGGGCACTGAAGCTTTCTTT	CSVRTGGTEAFF
TRBJ2-3	TRBV5-4	NA	16	NA	TGTGCCAGCAGCTTGGCCGTGCCGGGAAGCACAGATACGCAGTATTTT	CASSLAVPGSTDTQYF
TRBJ2-3	TRBV18	NA	16	NA	TGTGCCAGCTCCCCCCTACGAGGCAGGGTGGGTGATACGCAGTATTTT	CASSPLRGRVGDTQYF
TRBJ2-7	TRBV29-1	NA	16	many	TGCAGCGTTGAAGGGACCCGGGACTTCGAATCCTACGAGCAGTACTTC	CSVEGTRDFESYEQYF
TRBJ2-3	TRBV30	NA	13	NA	TGTGCCGGACGGGGCTTAGGGACAGATACGCAGTATTTT	CAGRGLGTDTQYF
TRBJ2-7	TRBV7-2	NA	14	NA	TGTGCCAGCAGCTTAGGCAGGGCTTCCTACGAGCAGTACTTC	CASSLGRASYEQYF
TRBJ2-1	TRBV5-1	NA	13	many	TGCGCCAGCAGCTTAAGGGTGGCCGGGGGGCAGTTCTTC	CASSLRVAGGQFF
TRBJ2-7	TRBV10-1	NA	13	NA	TGCGCCACCTCGTCGGACGACTCCTACGAGCAGTACTTC	CATSSDDSYEQYF
TRBJ2-3	TRBV4-1	NA	16	few	TGCGCCAGCAGCCAAGATCGTTCGACAGGTGGGGATACGCAGTATTTT	CASSQDRSTGGDTQYF
TRBJ1-1	TRBV28	NA	12	NA	TGTGCCAGCATTAACTGGAACACTGAAGCTTTCTTT	CASINWNTEAFF
TRBJ2-3	TRBV5-1	NA	15	NA	TGCGCCAGCAGCCCAACGGGGCAGGGGACAGATACGCAGTATTTT	CASSPTGQGTDTQYF
TRBJ2-5	TRBV28	NA	14	many	TGTGCCACCCGCGACCGAGGAAACCAAGAGACCCAGTACTTC	CATRDRGNQETQYF
TRBJ2-3	TRBV27	TRBD1	15	many	TGTGCCAGCAGTCCGTGGACAGGGGAAGCAGATACGCAGTATTTT	CASSPWTGEADTQYF
TRBJ1-1	TRBV5-6	NA	13	medium-sized	TGTGCCAGCAGCCACGATTTGAACACTGAAGCTTTCTTT	CASSHDLNTEAFF
TRBJ1-4	TRBV3-1	NA	16	NA	TGTGCCAGCAGCCAGGCCGGCATAGCGAAGAATGAAAAACTGTTTTTT	CASSQAGIAKNEKLFF
TRBJ2-7	TRBV20-1	TRBD2	13	many	TGCAGTGCAACCCGCGGGGTAGCGGGAGAGCAGTACTTC	CSATRGVAGEQYF
TRBJ2-5	TRBV10-3	TRBD2	14	NA	TGTGCCACCAATCCGGGACTAGAAGAAGAGACCCAGTACTTC	CATNPGLEEETQYF
TRBJ2-5	TRBV2	NA	11	many	TGTGCCAGCAGTGAGAAAGAGACCCAGTACTTC	CASSEKETQYF
TRBJ2-6	TRBV18	TRBD1	17	few	TGTGCCAGCTCACCACCGTGGCAGGGGGCTGGGGCCAACGTCCTGACTTTC	CASSPPWQGAGANVLTF
TRBJ2-1	TRBV20-1	TRBD2	19	many	TGCAGTGCTAGGGGTTATACGGGTTTAACTAGCGGGACCTACAATGAGCAGTTCTTC	CSARGYTGLTSGTYNEQFF
TRBJ2-3	TRBV7-2	TRBD2	18	NA	TGTGCCAGCAGCTTAGTGCGGTTGACTAGCGGGAGAGGGGATACGCAGTATTTT	CASSLVRLTSGRGDTQYF
TRBJ2-5	TRBV7-7	TRBD1	14	many	TGTGCCAGCAGCAGGACAGGGGGGTCAGAGACCCAGTACTTC	CASSRTGGSETQYF
TRBJ2-3	TRBV7-9	TRBD2	17	few	TGTGCCACCAACCAACGCCCGGGGGGTCGCGCCACAGATACGCAGTATTTT	CATNQRPGGRATDTQYF
TRBJ1-5	TRBV12-3/TRBV12-4	NA	16	few	TGTGCCAGCAGCTTCACGAGGGCATATAGCAATCAGCCCCAGCATTTT	CASSFTRAYSNQPQHF
TRBJ1-1	TRBV12-3/TRBV12-4	NA	12	NA	TGTGCCAGCAGTTCAGGGAGGCCTGAAGCTTTCTTT	CASSSGRPEAFF
TRBJ2-5	TRBV4-3	TRBD2	16	NA	TGCGCCAGCAGCCAAGAGGTGCGGGGGGCCGGGGAGACCCAGTACTTC	CASSQEVRGAGETQYF
TRBJ1-1	TRBV7-3	NA	17	many	TGTGCCAGCAGCCAGAGGTCCCCGCGGGGGTCGAACACTGAAGCTTTCTTT	CASSQRSPRGSNTEAFF
TRBJ2-1	TRBV19	NA	15	many	TGTGCCAGTAGTATCATGGGGATGGACTACAATGAGCAGTTCTTC	CASSIMGMDYNEQFF
TRBJ2-7	TRBV30	TRBD1	14	few	TGTGCCTGGAGTGTCCAGGGGGCTAGGGGAGAGCAGTACTTC	CAWSVQGARGEQYF
TRBJ2-1	TRBV10-3	TRBD2	12	few	TGTGCCGTCGGGACTAGCGGAGGGGAGCAGTTCTTC	CAVGTSGGEQFF
TRBJ1-6	TRBV5-1	NA	15	few	TGCGCCAGCAGCCCGGCCGGGGGCTATAATTCACCCCTCCACTTT	CASSPAGGYNSPLHF
TRBJ2-7	TRBV28	NA	12	few	TGTGCCAGCAGTTTCTCCCTCTGGGAGCAGTACTTC	CASSFSLWEQYF
TRBJ1-6	TRBV18	TRBD1	15	NA	TGTGCCAGCTCACCAGGGACAGGGATCGATTCACCCCTCCACTTT	CASSPGTGIDSPLHF
TRBJ2-7	TRBV7-6	TRBD1	16	NA	TGTGCCAGCAGCTTAGGGGACCCGGGACAGGGCTACGAGCAGTACTTC	CASSLGDPGQGYEQYF
TRBJ1-1	TRBV4-3	TRBD1	15	many	TGCGCCAGCAGCCAAGATCCGACCGACAGGGTTAAAGCTTTCTTT	CASSQDPTDRVKAFF
TRBJ2-7	TRBV6-1	TRBD1	13	NA	TGTGCCAGCAGCCGGGACAGGGAGTACGAGCAGTACTTC	CASSRDREYEQYF
TRBJ1-5	TRBV19	NA	15	few	TGTGCCACCTCCGGCCGATACTATAGCAATCAGCCCCAGCATTTT	CATSGRYYSNQPQHF
TRBJ2-3	TRBV18	NA	13	NA	TGTGCCAGCTCACCCGGCTCCACAGATACGCAGTATTTT	CASSPGSTDTQYF
TRBJ2-1	TRBV29-1	NA	12	NA	TGCAGCGTTGATACTGATTACAATGAGCAGTTCTTC	CSVDTDYNEQFF
TRBJ1-1	TRBV20-1	NA	14	few	TGCAGTGCTAGAGAGTCGGGGAGAGGCACTGAAGCTTTCTTT	CSARESGRGTEAFF
TRBJ2-6	TRBV11-2	TRBD1	15	many	TGTGCCAGCAGCTCAGGGGGAACTGGGGCCAACGTCCTGACTTTC	CASSSGGTGANVLTF
TRBJ2-1	TRBV6-2/TRBV6-3	TRBD2	15	many	TGTGCCAGCAAGGGTGCTAGCGGGTCCTACAATGAGCAGTTCTTC	CASKGASGSYNEQFF
TRBJ1-1	TRBV5-1	TRBD1	15	NA	TGCGCCAGCAGCACCGGGGACAGTAAGAACACTGAAGCTTTCTTT	CASSTGDSKNTEAFF
TRBJ1-1	TRBV7-3	NA	16	NA	TGTGCCAGCAGCCCTCAGGGCGGGGCCGGTAACACTGAAGCTTTCTTT	CASSPQGGAGNTEAFF
TRBJ1-2	TRBV28	NA	14	NA	TGTGCCAGCGCAGGCCAACCAATAAACTATGGCTACACCTTC	CASAGQPINYGYTF
TRBJ1-1	TRBV7-9	TRBD1	14	few	TGTGCCAGCAGCCTAGGGACAGCGAACACTGAAGCTTTCTTT	CASSLGTANTEAFF
TRBJ2-7	TRBV2	TRBD1	13	NA	TGTGCCAGTGGGGACAGGGAAATCTACGAGCAGTACTTC	CASGDREIYEQYF
TRBJ2-7	TRBV18	NA	15	many	TGTGCCAGCTCACCGCGGGACAGATTTCCCTACGAGCAGTACTTC	CASSPRDRFPYEQYF
TRBJ2-3	TRBV7-8	NA	15	NA	TGTGCCAGCAGGCTAAACGAGGGGCCCACAGATACGCAGTATTTT	CASRLNEGPTDTQYF
TRBJ2-7	TRBV13	TRBD1	15	few	TGTGCCAGCAGCGAAAGTGGACAGGTATCCTACGAGCAGTACTTC	CASSESGQVSYEQYF
TRBJ2-1	TRBV6-1	TRBD2	13	many	TGTGCCAGCAGTAGGGACTACTTGGGTGAGCAGTTCTTC	CASSRDYLGEQFF
TRBJ2-7	TRBV4-1	NA	15	few	TGCGCCAGCAGCCAAGAGAGTCAGGGGATCTACGAGCAGTACTTC	CASSQESQGIYEQYF
TRBJ1-4	TRBV5-1	TRBD1	15	few	TGCGCCAGCAGCCCCTACAGGGGGACTAATGAAAAACTGTTTTTT	CASSPYRGTNEKLFF